Sequencing of this T cell receptor beta chain was carried out in a study of blood T cell repertoires in COVID-19. Profiled with immunoSEQ multiplex PCR; TCRdb holds only in-frame clones, not every one. The table includes 300,000 to 350,000 clones, around 90% detected once. This clonotype was obtained from a woman in her twenties or thirties with COVID-19, enrolled during active disease. Sequencing input: peripheral blood.

The CDR3 bases are TGTGCCATCAAACCAGGACTAGCGGGAGTGGAGCAGTACTTC. Protein sequence: CAIKPGLAGVEQYF. V usage is TRBV10-3 and J usage is TRBJ2-7, with 13 bases identical to TRBD2. CDR1 is ENHRY and CDR2 is SYGVKD in the germline V gene. The CDR3 runs 14 residues. The trim removed 7 bases at V and 7 bases at J, leaving 7 bases unmatched.